These 17 T cell receptor beta chains share one sample of origin, sequenced in a study of T cell responses to AZD1222 COVID-19 vaccine. Sequencing used immunoSEQ multiplex PCR; TCRdb keeps in-frame clones, though not all of them. In the table there are roughly 97,000 clones, about 89% of which are singletons. Sequencing was performed on peripheral blood, taken on day 0 of AZD1222 vaccination. The receptor set was obtained from an adult in good health.

The table lists this clone with a count of one. The chain combines TRBV28 with TRBJ1-2; TRBD1 might be the D (5 bases). Germline V gene data show CDR1 as MDHEN and CDR2 as SYDVKM. V lost 7 bases to trimming and J lost 8 bases, with 23 bases between them. CDR3 length: 15 residues. CDR3 nucleotide sequence: TGTGCCAGCACCTTAGGGCAGGGAGGTTCGCGGGGCTACACCTTC. Translation: CASTLGQGGSRGYTF.

This clone was observed a single time. The chain carries TRBV4-1 and TRBJ2-3, with 11 bases fitting TRBD2. CDR1 and CDR2 (germline): MGHRA, YSYEKL. The CDR3 extends over 17 amino acids. The V gene end was trimmed by 4 bases and the J gene end by 1 base; junction bases not matched to a gene: 7. For the CDR3, the DNA is TGCGCCAGCAGCCCATCGGGACTAGCGGAACGCACAGATACGCAGTATTTT. Its protein is CASSPSGLAERTDTQYF.

This clone was seen only once. The J gene is TRBJ1-2, the V gene TRBV7-3, with D tentatively TRBD1 (5 bases). Trimming removed 5 bases at V and 4 bases at J, with 20 bases between. The CDR3 spans 16 residues. Germline values: CDR1 SGHTA, CDR2 FQGTGA. The CDR3 protein is CASSPPDRDGSYGYTF. In DNA, the CDR3 is TGTGCCAGCAGCCCCCCGGACCGGGACGGCTCCTATGGCTACACCTTC.

DNA for the CDR3: TGTGCCAGCATGGAGGGGACCGGCTATGGCTACACCTTC. This encodes CASMEGTGYGYTF. V is TRBV2 and J is TRBJ1-2, with a tentative D call TRBD1 (5 bases). Germline lookup yields CDR1 SNHLY and CDR2 FYNNEI. V was pared by 7 bases and J by 4 bases, with 13 bases between. The CDR3 covers 13 residues.

This clone was recorded a few times. The J gene is TRBJ2-5, the V gene TRBV4-1; 10 nucleotides line up with TRBD2. The germline CDR1 and CDR2 sequences are MGHRA and YSYEKL. V was pared by 4 bases and J by 4 bases, with 3 bases of the junction left unmatched. This CDR3 comprises 14 residues. CDR3 DNA sequence: TGCGCCAGCAGCCGCGTAGCGGGGGGAGAGACCCAGTACTTC. Translating gives CASSRVAGGETQYF.

This chain uses TRBV24-1 with TRBJ1-2; a weak D match, TRBD1 (6 bases). Looked up from germline, CDR1 is KGHDR and CDR2 is SFDVKD. The CDR3 has 16 residues. Trimming removed 4 bases from V and 0 bases from J, with 14 bases in between. CDR3 sequence reads: CATSDPGRGANYGYTF. The CDR3 DNA reads TGTGCCACCAGTGACCCTGGCAGGGGAGCTAACTATGGCTACACCTTC.

This sequence joins TRBV6-5 and TRBJ1-5, with D tentatively TRBD1 (5 bases). The germline CDR1 and CDR2 sequences are MNHEY and SVGAGI. V dropped 0 bases and J dropped 7 bases, with 10 bases sitting between them. The CDR3 covers 14 residues. The CDR3 DNA sequence: TGTGCCAGCAGTTACTCCGGGGGATCGCAGCCCCAGCATTTT. Translated, it gives CASSYSGGSQPQHF.

CDR3: CASSYSPLANYGYTF. The DNA of the CDR3 is TGTGCCAGCAGTTACTCTCCGTTAGCTAACTATGGCTACACCTTC. V gene TRBV6-5 combines with J gene TRBJ1-2; D is uncertain. The CDR3 is made up of 15 amino acids. Germline-derived CDR1 and CDR2 are MNHEY and SVGAGI. V was clipped by 0 bases and J by 0 bases, with 8 bases between them.

V usage is TRBV19 and J usage is TRBJ2-7; D uncertain. Trimming removed 2 bases at V and 7 bases at J, with 12 bases between. Germline V gene data show CDR1 as LNHDA and CDR2 as SQIVND (reference sequence). The CDR3 covers 13 residues. The CDR3 reads CASSIQGGAEQYF. The CDR3 DNA sequence: TGTGCCAGTAGTATACAAGGCGGAGCGGAGCAGTACTTC.

V usage is TRBV7-9 and J usage is TRBJ2-2, with D hard to call. Germline V lookup: CDR1 SEHNR, CDR2 FQNEAQ (reference sequence). The CDR3 length is 13 residues. Deletions cut 3 bases from V and 4 bases from J, with 6 bases between. CDR3 sequence: CASSFSLTGELFF. The CDR3 DNA follows: TGTGCCAGCAGCTTCAGCCTCACCGGGGAGCTGTTTTTT.

V usage is TRBV6-6 and J usage is TRBJ2-3; D is uncertain. CDR1 and CDR2 (germline): MNHNY, SVGAGI (reference sequence). Trimming cost V 4 bases and J 5 bases, with 16 bases left between them. CDR3 length: 15 amino acids. The CDR3 loop reads CASSLKGAFGDTQYF. The CDR3 DNA reads as TGTGCCAGCAGTTTGAAAGGAGCGTTTGGAGATACGCAGTATTTT.

The J gene is TRBJ2-1, the V gene TRBV5-6, with TRBD2 as a possible D gene (6 bases). The V and J ends lost 4 bases and 1 base respectively, with 18 bases between them. Per germline, CDR1 SGHDT and CDR2 YYEEEE. CDR3 length: 17 amino acids. CDR3 amino acids: CASSLPGLPDSYNEQFF. CDR3 DNA sequence: TGTGCCAGCAGCCTTCCGGGACTCCCCGATTCCTACAATGAGCAGTTCTTC.

This chain uses TRBV18 with TRBJ1-1; 7 bases match TRBD1. The CDR3 has 15 residues. Trimming cost V 4 bases and J 9 bases; bases outside gene matches: 14. CDR1 is KGHSH, CDR2 LQKENI, per germline. The DNA of the CDR3 is TGTGCCAGCTCACTGAGCCGGGACAGAGCCCTACAAGCTTTCTTT. This translates into CASSLSRDRALQAFF.

The chain carries TRBV5-1 and TRBJ2-7, with D tentatively TRBD2 (6 bases). The V end was cut by 0 bases, the J end by 2 bases, with 12 bases between. This CDR3 comprises 15 residues. CDR1 is SGHRS and CDR2 is YFSETQ in the germline V gene. This CDR3 reads CASSLALGSTYEQYF. In DNA, the CDR3 is TGCGCCAGCAGCTTGGCCCTCGGGAGCACCTACGAGCAGTACTTC.

This chain joins TRBV28 and TRBJ2-3, with 8 bases identical to TRBD1. The germline V gene encodes CDR1 MDHEN and CDR2 SYDVKM. V shed 5 bases, J shed 2 bases, and the junction held 3 bases outside the gene matches. The CDR3 is 14 residues long. The CDR3 spells CASSRTGPTDTQYF. The CDR3 DNA reads as TGTGCCAGCAGTCGGACAGGGCCCACAGATACGCAGTATTTT.

The V gene is TRBV7-9, the J gene TRBJ2-7; D unclear. The V and J ends lost 7 bases and 7 bases respectively, with 23 bases between them. CDR1 is SEHNR, CDR2 FQNEAQ, per germline (reference sequence). The CDR3 is 15 amino acids. CDR3 DNA sequence: TGTGCCAGCACCACGGATCTGGTAATCCACACGGAGCAGTACTTC. This encodes CASTTDLVIHTEQYF.

V is TRBV3-1 (or the pseudogene TRBV3-2) and J is TRBJ2-5; 7 nucleotides line up with TRBD2. J gave up 10 bases and V 1 base, and 3 bases lay outside the gene matches. Germline V gene sequence: CDR1 LGHDT, CDR2 YNNKEL (reference sequence). This CDR3 region has 12 residues. CDR3 in amino acids: CASSQGAGHQYF. The DNA of the CDR3 is TGTGCCAGCAGCCAAGGAGCGGGGCACCAGTACTTC.